The clone carrying this T cell receptor (beta chain) was found many times. The antigen is undetermined. Total RNA, at least 5.5 micrograms per sample, came from PBMCs. The sample belongs to a study of blood T cells in healthy people across ages. Findings and limits, study-wide: Age showed a roughly linear inverse relationship with TCR beta diversity per million T cells. Both naive CD4+ cell counts and diversity were greater in long-lived donors than in aged donors.

The second PCR ran roughly 6 to 11 cycles with a sample-barcoded 5' primer and J-beta primers. A single record per CDR3 protein comes from TCRdb applying MiXCR to the 5' RACE reads. Among approximately 1,000,000 distinct CDR3 sequences, more than 35% were seen once, and the ten largest hold over 15%. The CDR3 has 12 residues. V dropped 6 bases and J dropped 3 bases, with 10 bases sitting between them. CDR1 and CDR2 from the germline V gene are SQVTM and ANQGSEA. V is TRBV29-1 and J is TRBJ2-3; D remains unclear. This clonotype originated in a woman in her sixties in good health. Sequencing used blood. Written as DNA, the CDR3 is TGCAGCGTGACTGTGAGAACAGATACGCAGTATTTT. It translates to CSVTVRTDTQYF.